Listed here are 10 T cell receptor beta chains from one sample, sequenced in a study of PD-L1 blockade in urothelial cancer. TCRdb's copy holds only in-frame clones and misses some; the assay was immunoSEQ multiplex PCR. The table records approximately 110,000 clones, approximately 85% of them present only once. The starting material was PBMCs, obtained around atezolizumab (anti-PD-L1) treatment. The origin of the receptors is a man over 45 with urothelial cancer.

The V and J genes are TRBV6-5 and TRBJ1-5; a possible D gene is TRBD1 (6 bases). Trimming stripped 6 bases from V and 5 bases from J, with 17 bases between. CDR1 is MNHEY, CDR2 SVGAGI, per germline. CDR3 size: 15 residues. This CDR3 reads CASSALRTDHQPQHF. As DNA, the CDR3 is TGTGCCAGCAGCGCCCTTAGGACAGATCATCAGCCCCAGCATTTT.

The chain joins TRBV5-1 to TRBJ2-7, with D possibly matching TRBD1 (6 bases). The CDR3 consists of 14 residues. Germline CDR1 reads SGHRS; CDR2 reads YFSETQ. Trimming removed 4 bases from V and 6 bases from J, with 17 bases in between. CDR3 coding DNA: TGCGCCAGCAGCAACCGGGACACCTCGTCCGAGCAGTACTTC. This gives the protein CASSNRDTSSEQYF.

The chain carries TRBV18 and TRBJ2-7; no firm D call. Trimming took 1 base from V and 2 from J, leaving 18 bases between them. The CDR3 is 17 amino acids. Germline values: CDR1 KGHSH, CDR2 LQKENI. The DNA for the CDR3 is TGTGCCAGCTCACCACGGATTTCCCAGGCTTCGACCTACGAGCAGTACTTC. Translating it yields CASSPRISQASTYEQYF. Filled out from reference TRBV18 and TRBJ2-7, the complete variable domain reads NAGVMQNPRHLVRRRGQEARLRCSPMKGHSHVYWYRQLPEEGLKFMVYLQKENIIDESGMPKERFSAEFPKEGPSILRIQQVVRGDSAAYFCASSPRISQASTYEQYFGPGTRLTVT.

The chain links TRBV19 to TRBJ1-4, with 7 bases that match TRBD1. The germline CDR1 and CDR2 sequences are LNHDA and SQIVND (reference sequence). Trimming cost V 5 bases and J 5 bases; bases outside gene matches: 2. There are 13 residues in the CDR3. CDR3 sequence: CASSRDSNEKLFF. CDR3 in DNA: TGTGCCAGTAGTCGGGACAGCAATGAAAAACTGTTTTTT.

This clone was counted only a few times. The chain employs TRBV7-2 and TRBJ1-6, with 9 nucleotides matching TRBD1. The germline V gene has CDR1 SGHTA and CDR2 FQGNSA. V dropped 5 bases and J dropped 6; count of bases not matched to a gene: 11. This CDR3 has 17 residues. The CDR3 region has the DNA TGTGCCAGCAGCCTCAGGGCCGGGACAGGGTTTAATTCACCCCTCCACTTT. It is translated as CASSLRAGTGFNSPLHF.

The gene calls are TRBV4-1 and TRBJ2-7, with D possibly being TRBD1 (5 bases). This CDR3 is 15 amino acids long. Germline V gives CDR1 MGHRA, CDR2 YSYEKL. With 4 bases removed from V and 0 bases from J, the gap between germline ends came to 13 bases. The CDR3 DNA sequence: TGCGCCAGCAGCCTATTTTACAGGACCTCCTACGAGCAGTACTTC. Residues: CASSLFYRTSYEQYF.

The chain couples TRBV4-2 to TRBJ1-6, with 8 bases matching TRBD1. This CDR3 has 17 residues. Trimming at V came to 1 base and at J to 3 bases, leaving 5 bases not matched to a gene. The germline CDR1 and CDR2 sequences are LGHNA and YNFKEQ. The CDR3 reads CASSQVPGGDYNSPLHF. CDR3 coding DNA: TGTGCCAGCAGCCAAGTGCCAGGGGGCGACTATAATTCACCCCTCCACTTT.

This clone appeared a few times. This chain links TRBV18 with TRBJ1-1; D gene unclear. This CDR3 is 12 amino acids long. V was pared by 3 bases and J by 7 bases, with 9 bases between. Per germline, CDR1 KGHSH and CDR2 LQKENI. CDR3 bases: TGTGCCAGCTCACCCCTAGGTTTTGAAGCTTTCTTT. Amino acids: CASSPLGFEAFF.

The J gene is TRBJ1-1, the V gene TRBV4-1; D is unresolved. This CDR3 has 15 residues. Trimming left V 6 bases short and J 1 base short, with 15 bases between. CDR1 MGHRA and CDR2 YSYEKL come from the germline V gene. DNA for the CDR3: TGCGCCAGCAGACTACCCGCGGATGGGAACACTGAAGCTTTCTTT. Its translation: CASRLPADGNTEAFF.

CDR3 loop: CAKNRGETQYF. CDR3 nucleotides: TGTGCCAAAAACAGGGGGGAGACCCAGTACTTC. The chain links TRBV2 to TRBJ2-5, with TRBD1 matching over 8 bases. V lost 10 bases, J lost 5 bases, and 3 bases stayed unmatched. The length of the CDR3 is 11 residues. Germline V gene lookup returns CDR1 SNHLY and CDR2 FYNNEI.